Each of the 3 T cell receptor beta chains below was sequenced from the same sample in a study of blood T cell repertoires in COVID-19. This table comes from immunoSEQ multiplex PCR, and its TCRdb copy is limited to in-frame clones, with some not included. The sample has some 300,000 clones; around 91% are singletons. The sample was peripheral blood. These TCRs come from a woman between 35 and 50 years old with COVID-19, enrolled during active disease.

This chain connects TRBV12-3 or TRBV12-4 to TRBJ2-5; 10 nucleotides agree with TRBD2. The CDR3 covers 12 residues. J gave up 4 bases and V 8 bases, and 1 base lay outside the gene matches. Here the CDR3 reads CASRLAGETQYF. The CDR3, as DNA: TGTGCCAGCCGACTAGCGGGAGAGACCCAGTACTTC.

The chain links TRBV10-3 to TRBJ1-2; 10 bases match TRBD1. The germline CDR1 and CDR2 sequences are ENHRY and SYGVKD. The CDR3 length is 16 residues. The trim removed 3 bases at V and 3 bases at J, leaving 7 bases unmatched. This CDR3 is CAISDSRDRGDYGYTF. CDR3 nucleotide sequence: TGTGCCATCAGTGACTCCCGGGACAGGGGTGACTATGGCTACACCTTC.

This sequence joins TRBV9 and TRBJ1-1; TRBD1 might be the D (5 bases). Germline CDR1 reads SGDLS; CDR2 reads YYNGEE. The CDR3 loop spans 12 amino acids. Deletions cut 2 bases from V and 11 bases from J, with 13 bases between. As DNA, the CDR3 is TGTGCCAGCAGCGTGGAGGGGTACGAGGCTTTCTTT. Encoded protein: CASSVEGYEAFF.